The TCR beta chain described here comes from a study of T-cell memory formation after mild COVID-19. Findings and limits, study-wide: Mainly CM and EM harbored the contracting CD4+ clones; mainly EMRA harbored the CD8+ ones. Detection of some responders pre-infection suggested pre-existing cross-reactive memory T cells participated.

Germline assignment: CDR1 ENHRY and CDR2 SYGVKD. The CDR3 consists of 13 residues. V trimming: 10 bases; J trimming: 5 bases; junction bases outside the gene matches: 7. Constant-segment primers served in 5'RACE that generated TCR alpha and TCR beta cDNA libraries bearing sample barcodes and UMIs. TCRdb ran MiXCR on the 5' RACE reads and lists one entry per CDR3 protein. There are around 300,000 distinct CDR3 sequences in the sample; roughly 15% occur only once, and about 24% lies in the top ten. For this clonotype: What it recognizes is unknown.

Sequenced material: PBMCs or a T cell subset sorted from them (not recorded which). This TCR derives from a man aged 18 to 35 who had mild COVID-19 (a few samples of this study predate the infection). Cell type and time point are not known. The V call is TRBV10-3, the J call TRBJ1-5; 8 nucleotides agree with TRBD1. CDR3 amino acids: CANRDRLDQPQHF. The CDR3 nucleotides are TGTGCCAATCGGGACAGGCTTGATCAGCCCCAGCATTTT.